Each of the 20 T cell receptor beta chains below was sequenced from the same sample in a study of patients and donors after allogeneic stem cell transplantation. From the RT-PCR reads, TCRdb called clonotypes with MiXCR, one entry per CDR3 protein. The repertoire holds 90,000 to 130,000 distinct CDR3 sequences, with around 35% as singletons. Sequencing was carried out using blood, either unsorted or a sorted T cell fraction (not recorded which). These receptors were obtained from a human donor who was either an allogeneic HSCT recipient or a stem cell or donor lymphocyte infusion donor (not recorded which). It is not recorded whose cells these are; they may come from a transplant donor.

The chain uses TRBV20-1 and TRBJ2-3, with D unclear. The ends were cut back, 5 bases at V and 8 bases at J, with 17 bases in the middle. Germline assignment: CDR1 DFQATT and CDR2 SNEGSKA (reference sequence). This CDR3 comprises 13 residues. The DNA of the CDR3 is TGCAGTGCTGCATATGATATCGGCCTTACGCAGTATTTT. It is translated as CSAAYDIGLTQYF.

This clonotype was detected only a few times. The V call is TRBV24-1, the J call TRBJ2-5; the D gene is possibly TRBD2 (5 bases). Per germline, CDR1 KGHDR and CDR2 SFDVKD. CDR3 length: 15 amino acids. The V end was cut by 0 bases, the J end by 5 bases, with 12 bases between. CDR3 in amino acids: CATSDLGYGDETQYF. DNA of the CDR3: TGTGCCACCAGTGATTTGGGGTACGGGGATGAGACCCAGTACTTC.

The chain links TRBV6-2 or TRBV6-3 to TRBJ1-5; D gene uncertain. The CDR3 extends over 15 amino acids. V dropped 8 bases and J dropped 7 bases, with 21 bases sitting between them. Germline lookup yields CDR1 MNHEY and CDR2 SVGEGT. CDR3 loop: CASVSSPLGGQPQHF. The DNA of the CDR3 is TGTGCCAGCGTGTCGTCGCCTCTCGGCGGACAGCCCCAGCATTTT.

V is TRBV7-2 and J is TRBJ1-5; tentatively, D is TRBD1 (6 bases). The ends were cut back, 1 base at V and 5 bases at J, with 18 bases in the middle. Per the germline V gene, CDR1 is SGHTA and CDR2 is FQGNSA. CDR3 length: 17 amino acids. Here the CDR3 reads CASSLVPRGANDQPQHF. The CDR3, as DNA: TGTGCCAGCAGCTTAGTGCCCCGGGGGGCCAACGATCAGCCCCAGCATTTT.

CDR3 nucleotide sequence: TGCGCCAGCAGCCAAGTTCGTTTCAGTAGCACAGATACGCAGTATTTT. This sequence encodes CASSQVRFSSTDTQYF. The chain uses TRBV4-3 and TRBJ2-3, with unresolved D. The germline gives CDR1 LGHNA, CDR2 YSLEER. CDR3 length equals 16 residues. Trimming removed 1 base at V and 0 bases at J, with 11 bases between.

This clonotype was observed a handful of times. V gene TRBV20-1 combines with J gene TRBJ1-4, with 7 bases lining up with TRBD1. Trimming took 0 bases from V and 0 from J; bases not matched to a gene: 4. Looked up from germline, CDR1 is DFQATT and CDR2 is SNEGSKA (reference sequence). The CDR3 extends over 16 amino acids. The CDR3 is CSARDGQAATNEKLFF. CDR3 bases: TGCAGTGCTAGAGATGGACAGGCTGCAACTAATGAAAAACTGTTTTTT.

The chain has TRBV11-2 and TRBJ2-1; 7 bases match TRBD2. The CDR3 is made up of 16 amino acids. Germline V gene sequence: CDR1 SGHAT, CDR2 FQNNGV. J was trimmed by 8 bases and V by 2 bases; bases with no gene match: 12. CDR3 nucleotide sequence: TGTGCCAGCAGCTTATGGGGGAGGGAACAGGTTGATGAGCAGTTCTTC. Protein: CASSLWGREQVDEQFF.

The J gene is TRBJ2-3, the V gene TRBV29-1, with 8 positions matching TRBD1. CDR1 and CDR2 from the germline V gene are SQVTM and ANQGSEA. This CDR3 region has 12 residues. V lost 5 bases to trimming and J lost 4 bases; unmatched junction nucleotides: 2. CDR3 region: CSVRQGSDTQYF. The DNA for the CDR3 is TGCAGCGTTAGACAGGGGTCAGATACGCAGTATTTT.

This clonotype was detected only once. Mismatch with germline at one junction end may stem from a read error. The chain employs TRBV7-7 and TRBJ2-3; 8 bases align to TRBD1. The CDR3 length is 15 residues. Germline V gives CDR1 SSHAT, CDR2 FNYEAQ (reference sequence). For the CDR3, the DNA is TGTGCTAGCAGCTTCTCTTCAGGGGGCGAATATACGCAGTATTTT. Translation: CASSFSSGGEYTQYF.

There are a few counts of this clonotype. The rearrangement links TRBV11-3 to TRBJ1-1, with D hard to call. Germline V gene data show CDR1 as SGHNT and CDR2 as YENEEA. V was trimmed by 5 bases and J by 9 bases, leaving 13 bases between them. The CDR3 sequence is 12 residues long. The CDR3 loop reads CASSNSGPQAFF. Written as DNA, the CDR3 is TGTGCCAGCAGCAACTCCGGGCCGCAAGCTTTCTTT.

The chain carries TRBV6-2 or TRBV6-3 and TRBJ2-1; 11 bases map to TRBD2. Germline values: CDR1 MNHEY, CDR2 SVGEGT. V shed 5 bases, J shed 6 bases, and the junction held 6 bases outside the gene matches. The CDR3 extends over 15 amino acids. In DNA, the CDR3 is TGTGCCAGCAGTCCCGGGACTAGCGGACCCAATGAGCAGTTCTTC. Amino acids: CASSPGTSGPNEQFF.

The V gene is TRBV30, the J gene TRBJ2-1; no reliable D call. Germline values: CDR1 GTSNPN, CDR2 SVGIG (reference sequence). CDR3 length equals 12 residues. Trimming left V 3 bases short and J 5 bases short, with 8 bases between. CDR3 protein: CAWRDLHNEQFF. The CDR3 nucleotides are TGTGCCTGGAGGGACCTCCACAATGAGCAGTTCTTC.

The chain uses TRBV7-9 and TRBJ1-3; D is unresolved. V lost 3 bases to trimming and J lost 0 bases, with 9 bases between them. This CDR3 has 15 residues. Looked up from germline, CDR1 is SEHNR and CDR2 is FQNEAQ (reference sequence). The CDR3 DNA reads TGTGCCAGCAGCTTGATTCGGCCCTCTGGAAACACCATATATTTT. Protein sequence: CASSLIRPSGNTIYF.

This clonotype occurred a few times. In nucleotides, the CDR3 is TGTGCCAGCAGCATCGGGACTACCTACGAGCAGTACTTC. Its translation is CASSIGTTYEQYF. The chain couples TRBV7-9 to TRBJ2-7; 7 positions match TRBD2. The CDR3 totals 13 residues. J gave up 2 bases and V 5 bases, and 3 bases lay outside the gene matches. Germline assignment: CDR1 SEHNR and CDR2 FQNEAQ (reference sequence).

The genes are TRBV5-6 and TRBJ2-1; 8 nucleotides line up with TRBD1. With 4 bases clipped from V and 6 bases from J, the junction kept 3 bases outside the gene matches. This CDR3 is built from 13 residues. The germline CDR1 and CDR2 sequences are SGHDT and YYEEEE. The chain's CDR3 is CASSLGQANEQFF. The CDR3 bases are TGTGCCAGCAGCCTGGGACAGGCCAATGAGCAGTTCTTC.

This clonotype turned up a few times. The chain has TRBV2 and TRBJ1-3, with 8 bases matching TRBD1. The trim removed 6 bases at V and 4 bases at J, leaving 5 bases unmatched. This CDR3 comprises 14 residues. The germline V gene has CDR1 SNHLY and CDR2 FYNNEI. CDR3: CASRDRASGNTIYF. As DNA, the CDR3 is TGTGCCAGCAGGGACAGGGCGTCCGGAAACACCATATATTTT.

This chain joins TRBV4-2 and TRBJ2-3, with D possibly matching TRBD2 (5 bases). The CDR3 consists of 15 residues. Germline assignment: CDR1 LGHNA and CDR2 YNFKEQ. Trimming took off 1 base at V and 3 bases at J, with 11 bases between the two ends. DNA of the CDR3: TGTGCCAGCAGCCAAGGATGGACTTTAACAGATACGCAGTATTTT. Translating gives CASSQGWTLTDTQYF.

This clonotype was counted only a few times. The chain recombines TRBV12-3 or TRBV12-4 with TRBJ1-4; D is unresolved. Trimming pared 6 bases from V and 11 bases from J, leaving 10 bases between. CDR3 length equals 11 residues. The CDR3, as DNA: TGTGCCAGCAGCCCCAGCCGGAAACTGTTTTTT. Protein sequence: CASSPSRKLFF.

This clonotype appeared a few times. The chain employs TRBV4-2 and TRBJ1-1; no clear D. In germline, CDR1 is LGHNA, CDR2 YNFKEQ. Trimming took off 5 bases at V and 1 base at J, with 20 bases between the two ends. This CDR3 contains 17 residues. The CDR3 spells CASSENDIKIPNTEAFF. CDR3 nucleotide sequence: TGTGCCAGCAGCGAGAACGACATCAAAATCCCGAACACTGAAGCTTTCTTT.

CDR3 amino acids: CSASANLYEQYF. CDR3 DNA sequence: TGCAGTGCTAGCGCGAACCTCTACGAGCAGTACTTC. This rearrangement joins TRBV20-1 to TRBJ2-7; D is unresolved. V was pared by 3 bases and J by 3 bases, with 9 bases between. The CDR3 runs to 12 residues. Germline lookup yields CDR1 DFQATT and CDR2 SNEGSKA (reference sequence).